Listed below are T cell receptor beta chains from one sample, sequenced in a study of shared clonotypes between healthy human individuals. The data were produced by immunoSEQ multiplex PCR, yet TCRdb's version contains in-frame clones alone and is incomplete. The sample records around 510,000 clones, around 95% being singletons. Sequencing input: naive CD4+ T cells sorted from blood. The receptors derive from a woman aged 25 to 39 in good health. CDR3s include the opening cysteine and the closing phenylalanine or tryptophan. Each record gives: J gene, V gene, D gene, clone size, CDR3 DNA, CDR3 protein. A D gene is named only where the DNA matches it firmly. Some rows mark clone size as missing; the rest say once, few, many or name a class of expanded clone.

TRBJ2-7 TRBV7-8 TRBD1 - TGTGCCAGCAGTAAGGGACAGGGCTCCTACGAGCAGTACTTC CASSKGQGSYEQYF
TRBJ1-4 TRBV11-2 - - TGTGCCAGCAGCCTTCTCCGGGGCCATGGACGGGAAAAACTGTTTTTT CASSLLRGHGREKLFF
TRBJ2-5 TRBV7-9 - - TGTGCCAGCAGCTTAGTGTCACAAGAGACCCAGTACTTC CASSLVSQETQYF
TRBJ2-7 TRBV7-9 TRBD1 - TGTGCCAGCAGCTCCTACCAGGGGACAGGGCTCTCCTACGAGCAGTACTTC CASSSYQGTGLSYEQYF
TRBJ2-7 TRBV27 - - TGTGCCAGCAGTTCCCATCTTGGCCACGAGCAGTACTTC CASSSHLGHEQYF
TRBJ2-7 TRBV5-1 TRBD2 once TGCGCCAGCAGCTATAGCGGGAGCTCCTACGAGCAGTACTTC CASSYSGSSYEQYF
TRBJ1-1 TRBV28 TRBD1 - TGTGCCAGCAACCAGGCGACAGGGGGCACTGAAGCTTTCTTT CASNQATGGTEAFF
TRBJ2-7 TRBV29-1 TRBD2 - TGCAGCGTGGTACTAGCGGCAGCCTACGAGCAGTACTTC CSVVLAAAYEQYF
TRBJ2-7 TRBV28 - - TGTGCCAGCAGTTTAGTGGCGGGGCCCTACGAGCAGTACTTC CASSLVAGPYEQYF
TRBJ2-3 TRBV11-3 - - TGTGCCAGCAGCTTAGCTATGGGGAATACGCAGTATTTT CASSLAMGNTQYF
TRBJ1-5 TRBV18 - few TGTGCCAGCTCAGAGACGGACAATCAGCCCCAGCATTTT CASSETDNQPQHF
TRBJ2-7 TRBV29-1 TRBD2 - TGCAGCGCCAGGACTAGCGGGTACCCCGAGCAGTACTTC CSARTSGYPEQYF
TRBJ1-2 TRBV5-5 - - TGTGCCAGCAGATTGAAGGGTGGCGGCTACACCTTC CASRLKGGGYTF
TRBJ2-7 TRBV5-1 - few TGCGCCAGCAGCTTGGACCCGCGGGAGCAGTACTTC CASSLDPREQYF
TRBJ2-3 TRBV11-1 - once TGTGCCAGCAGCTTACCTAGCACAGATACGCAGTATTTT CASSLPSTDTQYF
TRBJ2-7 TRBV5-1 - - TGCGCCAGCAGCTTTTCGGGAGCCAAGCGGGTCTCCTACGAGCAGTACTTC CASSFSGAKRVSYEQYF
TRBJ1-1 TRBV6-5 TRBD1 - TGTGCCAGCAGTTACATGGGACAGGGGAACACTGAAGCTTTCTTT CASSYMGQGNTEAFF
TRBJ2-3 TRBV25-1 TRBD2 - TGTGCCAGCAGTCTCCTAGCGGAGACCACAGATACGCAGTATTTT CASSLLAETTDTQYF
TRBJ2-7 TRBV15 - - TGTGCCACCAGCAGAGAAGTAACGGGACCGTCCTACGAGCAGTACTTC CATSREVTGPSYEQYF
TRBJ2-3 TRBV5-1 - once TGCGCCAGCCCGAAGGTCTTTCCCACAGATACGCAGTATTTT CASPKVFPTDTQYF
TRBJ2-1 TRBV18 - - TGTGCCAGCTCACCGGGTGGTCCCAATGAGCAGTTCTTC CASSPGGPNEQFF
TRBJ2-2 TRBV28 - once TGTGCCAGCAGTGCATCGGGATTAGGCCCGAAGGAGCTGTTTTTT CASSASGLGPKELFF
TRBJ2-2 TRBV19 TRBD1 - TGTGCCAGTAGTATCGGACAGGGATTTACCGGGGAGCTGTTTTTT CASSIGQGFTGELFF
TRBJ1-1 TRBV5-8 TRBD1 - TGTGCCAGCAGCTCCTACTTGGGGACAGGGAACACTGAAGCTTTCTTT CASSSYLGTGNTEAFF
TRBJ2-2 TRBV18 - - TGTGCCAGCTCACCGCTACGGACCACGAACACCGGGGAGCTGTTTTTT CASSPLRTTNTGELFF
TRBJ2-7 TRBV11-2 TRBD1 - TGTGCCAGCAGCACACATCCCAGGGGGCGTTCACCTTACGAGCAGTACTTC CASSTHPRGRSPYEQYF
TRBJ2-3 TRBV12-5 - - TGTGCTAGTGGTTTGGTTGGAGCGCAGTATTTT CASGLVGAQYF
TRBJ2-1 TRBV7-3 TRBD2 - TGTGCCAGCAGCTTACTAGCGGCCGTGGGCAATGAGCAGTTCTTC CASSLLAAVGNEQFF
TRBJ2-7 TRBV2 TRBD2 - TGTGCCAGCAGTGTATCGAGACTAGCGGGAAACGAGCAGTACTTC CASSVSRLAGNEQYF
TRBJ1-1 TRBV9 - once TGTGCCAGCAGCGTAGTAGCTCGCGCAGCGAACACTGAAGCTTTCTTT CASSVVARAANTEAFF
TRBJ2-7 TRBV10-3 TRBD1 - TGTGCCATCAGTGAGCCAGACAGGGGACGAAACGAGCAGTACTTC CAISEPDRGRNEQYF
TRBJ1-1 TRBV18 - - TGTGCCAGCTCACCAAGGGAGACTGAAGCTTTCTTT CASSPRETEAFF
TRBJ2-7 TRBV19 TRBD1 - TGTGCCAGTAGTGAGACAGGGGGCCCCTACGAGCAGTACTTC CASSETGGPYEQYF
TRBJ2-3 TRBV19 - - TGTGCCAGTAGTATCACAGTGCGCGGTACGCAGTATTTT CASSITVRGTQYF
TRBJ1-1 TRBV6-4 - - TGTGCCAGCAGTGACCGTCGCGGGGCTAAAGTGATCTGTCGGAACACTGAAGCTTTCTTT CASSDRRGAKVICRNTEAFF
TRBJ2-5 TRBV6-5 - - TGTGCCAGCAGTTACTCGAACAACGGTTTGGAGACCCAGTACTTC CASSYSNNGLETQYF
TRBJ2-2 TRBV5-1 TRBD1 once TGCGCCAGCAGTAAGGGACAGGAGAACACCGGGGAGCTGTTTTTT CASSKGQENTGELFF
TRBJ2-5 TRBV19 TRBD1 - TGTGCCAGTAAGGGACAGGGGGCTCTGGAGACCCAGTACTTC CASKGQGALETQYF
TRBJ2-7 TRBV2 - once TGTGCCAGCAGTAGCGGAACCTACGAGCAGTACTTC CASSSGTYEQYF
TRBJ1-3 TRBV5-6 - - TGTGCCAGCAGCTTGGAGAAGGGGCTCTCTGGAAACACCATATATTTT CASSLEKGLSGNTIYF
TRBJ1-1 TRBV28 - once TGTGCCAGCAGTCTTCGCCCCGGGCCCTCGAACACTGAAGCTTTCTTT CASSLRPGPSNTEAFF
TRBJ2-3 TRBV5-1 TRBD2 - TGCGCCAGCAGCTTAAGGGCGGGAGGGCCAGATACGCAGTATTTT CASSLRAGGPDTQYF
TRBJ2-3 TRBV2 TRBD2 - TGTGCCAGCAGTGAAGAGCAGGGTAGTCTAGCGGGAGAGTTGGGTACGCAGTATTTT CASSEEQGSLAGELGTQYF
TRBJ2-7 TRBV18 - - TGTGCCAGCTCGTCCTCCTACGAGCAGTACTTC CASSSSYEQYF
TRBJ1-1 TRBV6-6 TRBD1 - TGTGCCAGCAGTTGGCGAAGGGACAGGAACACTGAAGCTTTCTTT CASSWRRDRNTEAFF
TRBJ2-3 TRBV30 TRBD2 - TGTGCCTGGAACCCCGGACTAGCGGGGCGCACAGATACGCAGTATTTT CAWNPGLAGRTDTQYF
TRBJ2-1 TRBV11-2 TRBD2 - TGTGCCAGCAGCTCTCGACTAGCCGCGAACAATGAGCAGTTCTTC CASSSRLAANNEQFF
TRBJ2-1 TRBV2 - - TGTGCCAGCAGCAGTCGTTCCCAATCTAATGAGCAGTTCTTC CASSSRSQSNEQFF